This entry describes one TCR beta chain. This record comes from a study of T cell responses to AZD1222 COVID-19 vaccine. The CDR3 consists of 15 residues. The germline gives CDR1 WSHSY, CDR2 SAAADI. V was pared by 4 bases and J by 0 bases, with 12 bases between. Assay: immunoSEQ multiplex PCR; the TCRdb copy retains only in-frame clones and omits some. The sample contains more than 75,000 clones, roughly 90% of which appear only once. The chain uses TRBV10-2 and TRBJ1-2; D gene uncertain. Sample: peripheral blood, taken 28 days after the second AZD1222 dose. The sequence came from an adult who received the AZD1222 COVID-19 vaccine. CDR3 nucleotide sequence: TGCGCCAGCAGTGGTGGACGGCACGCTAACTATGGCTACACCTTC. Its translation: CASSGGRHANYGYTF.